A selection of T cell receptor beta chains follows, all from one sample in a study of human T cells and chemical hapten exposure. A single record per CDR3 protein comes from TCRdb applying MiXCR to the RACE reads. The repertoire holds around 120,000 distinct CDR3 sequences, roughly 15% seen once, with 0.7% to 0.95% in the top ten. The source was whole blood, collected in connection with sensitization to the hapten diphenylcyclopropenone (DPC). The receptors stem from a man aged 18 to 29 with alopecia areata. Some clones in this sample may be carry-over from other donors' samples. CDR3s include the opening cysteine and the closing phenylalanine or tryptophan. The order of the fields is J gene, D gene, V gene, clone size, CDR3 protein, CDR3 DNA. The D gene is left open where the match is weak. Rows give clone size only sometimes, using once, few, many, or a class for an expanded clone.

>TRBJ2-7|TRBD1|TRBV7-9|few
CASSLGGQGFEQYF
TGTGCCAGCAGCTTAGGTGGACAGGGTTTCGAGCAGTACTTC
>TRBJ2-5|NA|TRBV7-9|few
CASSLQSETQYF
TGTGCCAGCAGCTTACAATCAGAGACCCAGTACTTC
>TRBJ1-6|NA|TRBV7-2|NA
CASSLVSGTEMVNSPLHF
TGTGCCAGCAGCTTAGTAAGTGGGACGGAGATGGTTAATTCACCCCTCCACTTT
>TRBJ2-5|NA|TRBV12-3/TRBV12-4|few
CASKVGDQETQYF
TGTGCCAGCAAGGTTGGGGATCAAGAGACCCAGTACTTC
>TRBJ2-3|TRBD2|TRBV29-1|few
CSVSLTSGTSTDTQYF
TGCAGCGTTTCGTTGACTAGCGGTACTAGCACAGATACGCAGTATTTT
>TRBJ2-5|NA|TRBV29-1|few
CSVGIGQETQYF
TGCAGCGTTGGGATAGGGCAAGAGACCCAGTACTTC
>TRBJ1-3|TRBD1|TRBV7-9|few
CASSRPTGNSGNTIYF
TGTGCCAGCAGCCGCCCGACAGGGAACTCTGGAAACACCATATATTTT
>TRBJ1-5|NA|TRBV4-1|few
CASSQDPGEDHSNQPQHF
TGCGCCAGCAGCCAAGACCCAGGGGAGGATCATAGCAATCAGCCCCAGCATTTT
>TRBJ1-4|TRBD1|TRBV15|NA
CATSRPGGAREKLFF
TGTGCCACCAGCAGGCCAGGGGGCGCAAGGGAAAAACTGTTTTTT
>TRBJ2-1|NA|TRBV11-2|many
CASRVIRGGLGNEQFF
TGTGCCAGCAGAGTCATCAGGGGGGGGTTAGGGAATGAGCAGTTCTTC
>TRBJ2-3|NA|TRBV4-1|NA
CASSQAARGADTQYF
TGCGCCAGCAGCCAGGCCGCTAGGGGGGCAGATACGCAGTATTTT
>TRBJ1-1|NA|TRBV4-1|many
CASKGYDWGTEAFF
TGCGCCAGCAAGGGGTACGATTGGGGCACTGAAGCTTTCTTT
>TRBJ1-3|NA|TRBV6-6|many
CASSYSTRGNTIYF
TGTGCCAGCAGTTACTCGACGCGAGGAAACACCATATATTTT
>TRBJ2-2|NA|TRBV18|NA
CASSPPESGTNTGELFF
TGTGCCAGCTCACCTCCGGAATCGGGAACGAACACCGGGGAGCTGTTTTTT
>TRBJ2-2|NA|TRBV4-1|NA
CASSPKTSNTGELFF
TGCGCCAGCAGCCCTAAGACCTCGAACACCGGGGAGCTGTTTTTT
>TRBJ2-1|NA|TRBV5-1|NA
CASSLDGAYNEQFF
TGCGCCAGCAGCTTAGACGGAGCCTACAATGAGCAGTTCTTC
>TRBJ2-1|NA|TRBV6-2/TRBV6-3|few
CASSRSVGSAGEQFF
TGTGCCAGCAGTCGCAGCGTCGGGTCGGCTGGGGAGCAGTTCTTC
>TRBJ2-5|NA|TRBV6-2/TRBV6-3|many
CASSYGLAWETQYF
TGTGCCAGCAGTTACGGGCTAGCCTGGGAGACCCAGTACTTC
>TRBJ1-2|TRBD1|TRBV11-2|NA
CASSLDPDRANYGYTF
TGTGCCAGCAGCTTAGACCCGGACAGGGCGAACTATGGCTACACCTTC
>TRBJ1-2|NA|TRBV4-3|NA
CASSHTLGPTNYGYTF
TGCGCCAGCAGCCATACCCTCGGACCTACTAACTATGGCTACACCTTC
>TRBJ1-5|TRBD1|TRBV6-2/TRBV6-3|NA
CASTFGQAYSNQPQHF
TGTGCCAGCACCTTCGGACAGGCTTATAGCAATCAGCCCCAGCATTTT
>TRBJ1-1|NA|TRBV4-2|few
CASSHPESGLKMNTEAFF
TGTGCCAGCAGCCATCCAGAGTCCGGCCTAAAGATGAACACTGAAGCTTTCTTT
>TRBJ2-7|TRBD1|TRBV7-2|few
CASSPPGTGRYEQYF
TGTGCCAGCAGCCCCCCCGGGACAGGGAGGTACGAGCAGTACTTC
>TRBJ1-2|NA|TRBV7-9|NA
CASSLAPGEWGYGYTF
TGTGCCAGCAGCTTAGCCCCAGGGGAGTGGGGCTATGGCTACACCTTC
>TRBJ2-3|NA|TRBV14|NA
CASSRSQETDTQYF
TGTGCCAGCAGCCGATCACAGGAGACAGATACGCAGTATTTT
>TRBJ2-1|NA|TRBV28|many
CASSPPGAYNEQFF
TGTGCCAGCAGTCCCCCGGGCGCCTACAATGAGCAGTTCTTC
>TRBJ2-7|TRBD1|TRBV7-9|few
CASSLAQQGPSYEQYF
TGTGCCAGCAGCTTAGCCCAACAGGGGCCCTCCTACGAGCAGTACTTC
>TRBJ1-6|NA|TRBV4-1|NA
CASSQAAAGAVTPLHF
TGCGCCAGCAGCCAAGCGGCCGCGGGGGCTGTGACACCCCTCCACTTT
>TRBJ1-2|NA|TRBV7-8|few
CASSLEKRGNYGYTF
TGTGCCAGCAGCTTAGAGAAACGAGGGAACTATGGCTACACCTTC
>TRBJ1-4|NA|TRBV9|few
CASSVGGGSNEKLFF
TGTGCCAGCAGCGTAGGCGGGGGCTCTAATGAAAAACTGTTTTTT
>TRBJ2-6|NA|TRBV7-2|many
CASSLEGGSGANVLTF
TGTGCCAGCAGCTTAGAGGGTGGCTCTGGGGCCAACGTCCTGACTTTC
>TRBJ2-5|NA|TRBV4-1|few
CASSQALSPWETQYF
TGCGCCAGCAGCCAAGCTTTAAGCCCATGGGAGACCCAGTACTTC
>TRBJ2-3|NA|TRBV6-5|few
CASTPALGIDTQYF
TGTGCCAGCACCCCCGCGCTGGGGATTGATACGCAGTATTTT